Following are 24 T cell receptor beta chains from one sample sequenced in a study of cytomegalovirus exposure and HLA in healthy donors. Amplification used 60 Vbeta primers and 13 Jbeta primers. This table comes from immunoSEQ multiplex PCR, and its TCRdb copy is limited to in-frame clones, with some not included. The data contain 120,000 to 150,000 clones, roughly 80% of them singletons. Sample: PBMCs. Every receptor here comes from a male donor in good health and CMV-seronegative.

The chain has TRBV30 and TRBJ2-7; tentative D call: TRBD2 (6 bases). Trimming took off 2 bases at V and 4 bases at J, with 9 bases between the two ends. This CDR3 comprises 12 residues. The V gene's germline CDR1 is GTSNPN and CDR2 SVGIG (reference sequence). CDR3 nucleotide sequence: TGTGCCTGGAGTCGCGGGGCATACGAGCAGTACTTC. It specifies CAWSRGAYEQYF. The full variable domain, in which reference TRBV30 and TRBJ2-7 provide the parts outside the CDR3, is SQTIHQWPATLVQPVGSPLSLECTVEGTSNPNLYWYRQAAGRGLQLLFYSVGIGQISSEVPQNLSASRPQDRQFILSSKKLLLSDSGFYLCAWSRGAYEQYFGPGTRLTVT.

This chain joins TRBV5-4 and TRBJ1-2; 7 bases match TRBD1. The trim removed 4 bases at V and 8 bases at J, leaving 14 bases unmatched. The germline V gene encodes CDR1 SGHNT and CDR2 YYREEE (reference sequence). The CDR3 extends over 15 amino acids. The CDR3 is CASSPRTGLGIGYTF. In nucleotides, the CDR3 is TGTGCCAGCAGCCCGCGGACAGGTTTGGGGATCGGCTACACCTTC.

The table lists this clone with a few counts. The rearrangement links TRBV27 to TRBJ2-5; the D gene is possibly TRBD2 (6 bases). The CDR3 contains 12 residues. Deletions cut 10 bases from V and 2 bases from J, with 11 bases between. Germline V gives CDR1 MNHEY, CDR2 SMNVEV (reference sequence). CDR3 bases: TGTGCCACGGGTGCGGGGCAAGAGACCCAGTACTTC. Translating it yields CATGAGQETQYF.

The chain joins TRBV5-5 to TRBJ2-7; D is perhaps TRBD1 (5 bases). V lost 1 base, J lost 4 bases, and 15 bases lay in between. This CDR3 region has 15 residues. Germline loops: CDR1 SGHKS, CDR2 YYEKEE (reference sequence). CDR3 residues: CASSLLRQIRYEQYF. Written as DNA, the CDR3 is TGTGCCAGCAGCTTGCTCCGACAGATCAGGTACGAGCAGTACTTC.

The chain employs TRBV6-5 and TRBJ2-7, with 9 bases aligning to TRBD1. The length of the CDR3 is 16 residues. From germline, CDR1 is MNHEY and CDR2 SVGAGI. Trimming removed 4 bases from V and 5 bases from J; junction bases left unmatched: 12. The CDR3 loop is CASSSYRGRFHHEQYF. For the CDR3, the DNA is TGTGCCAGCAGTTCATACAGGGGGCGGTTCCATCACGAGCAGTACTTC.

This chain uses TRBV19 with TRBJ1-1, with a possible D match to TRBD1 (5 bases). The ends were cut back, 6 bases at V and 6 bases at J, with 20 bases in the middle. CDR3 length equals 15 residues. The germline V gene encodes CDR1 LNHDA and CDR2 SQIVND (reference sequence). CDR3 in DNA: TGTGCCAGTAGCCCGCAGGGCGGCCCGGGTGCTGAAGCTTTCTTT. It translates to CASSPQGGPGAEAFF.

J is TRBJ2-2 and V is TRBV7-6; a weak D match, TRBD2 (6 bases). The CDR3 totals 16 residues. V was pared by 2 bases and J by 1 base, with 11 bases between. Germline values: CDR1 SGHVS, CDR2 FNYEAQ. The CDR3 sequence: CASSLRTAGNTGELFF. The CDR3 DNA is TGTGCCAGCAGCTTACGTACAGCGGGGAACACCGGGGAGCTGTTTTTT.

This clone was picked up a small number of times. The junction shows a germline mismatch at one end, possibly a read error. V is TRBV7-9 and J is TRBJ1-5; D gene uncertain. The CDR3 is 18 residues long. Germline V gene lookup returns CDR1 SEHNR and CDR2 FQNEAQ (reference sequence). CDR3 sequence: CSSSSEKESLEGNQPQHF. DNA of the CDR3: TGTTCCAGCAGCTCAGAGAAGGAAAGCCTCGAGGGCAATCAGCCCCAGCATTTT.

In this sample, this clone turned up once. The V call is TRBV6-5, the J call TRBJ1-2; possible D gene TRBD1, 6 bases. Germline CDR1 reads MNHEY; CDR2 reads SVGAGI. This CDR3 contains 14 residues. Trimming left V 0 bases short and J 3 bases short, with 8 bases between. CDR3 DNA sequence: TGTGCCAGCAGTTACTCAGGACAGTACTATGGCTACACCTTC. This sequence encodes CASSYSGQYYGYTF.

This clone has only one observation. V is TRBV7-9 and J is TRBJ1-4; D may be TRBD1 (6 bases). Germline loops: CDR1 SEHNR, CDR2 FQNEAQ (reference sequence). CDR3 length: 14 residues. Deletions cut 6 bases from V and 8 bases from J, with 16 bases between. This CDR3 is CASRGTLGAEKLFF. CDR3 DNA sequence: TGTGCCAGCAGAGGGACACTTGGCGCAGAAAAACTGTTTTTT.

This rearrangement joins TRBV29-1 to TRBJ2-7, with D perhaps matching TRBD2 (6 bases). The CDR3 sequence is 14 residues long. V was trimmed by 6 bases and J by 2 bases, leaving 17 bases between them. Germline V gene lookup returns CDR1 SQVTM and CDR2 ANQGSEA. The CDR3 bases are TGCAGCGTAGCGCCGGGAGTTGACACCTACGAGCAGTACTTC. Translating gives CSVAPGVDTYEQYF.

In DNA, the CDR3 is TGTGCCAGCAGTTTGACAGGGGTGGGAAGGCAGCCCCAGCATTTT. This translates into CASSLTGVGRQPQHF. The genes are TRBV28 and TRBJ1-5, with 8 bases identical to TRBD1. Germline V gene lookup returns CDR1 MDHEN and CDR2 SYDVKM. This CDR3 comprises 15 residues. The trim removed 3 bases at V and 7 bases at J, leaving 8 bases unmatched.

The chain couples TRBV7-9 to TRBJ1-5; D uncertain. The germline V gene encodes CDR1 SEHNR and CDR2 FQNEAQ (reference sequence). Trimming removed 1 base at V and 2 bases at J, with 18 bases between. The CDR3 has 18 residues. In DNA, the CDR3 is TGTGCCAGCAGCTTAGATTGGTCCCGGGTAGGAGGCAATCAGCCCCAGCATTTT. This translates into CASSLDWSRVGGNQPQHF.

The V gene is TRBV11-1, the J gene TRBJ2-5; a possible D gene is TRBD1 (5 bases). The germline V gene encodes CDR1 SGHAT and CDR2 FQDESV (reference sequence). The CDR3 has 15 amino acids. V gave up 4 bases and J gave up 4 bases, with 16 bases separating them. Written as DNA, the CDR3 is TGTGCCAGCAGCTCCAAGGGGTCTGGGATAGAGACCCAGTACTTC. It encodes CASSSKGSGIETQYF.

The chain carries TRBV4-1 and TRBJ2-1; 12 bases line up with TRBD2. V dropped 3 bases and J dropped 14; count of bases not matched to a gene: 11. This CDR3 is built from 15 residues. Germline assignment: CDR1 MGHRA and CDR2 YSYEKL. This CDR3 is CASSHHAGLAGQKFF. CDR3 coding DNA: TGCGCCAGCAGCCACCACGCAGGACTAGCGGGACAGAAGTTCTTC.

The rearrangement links TRBV7-9 to TRBJ2-1; 9 nucleotides align to TRBD2. This CDR3 contains 13 residues. Germline CDR1 and CDR2: SEHNR and FQNEAQ (reference sequence). Trimming removed 1 base from V and 12 bases from J; junction bases left unmatched: 4. CDR3 nucleotides: TGTGCCAGCAGCTTAGGACTAGCGGAGGGGCAGTTCTTC. This translates into CASSLGLAEGQFF.

This clone was seen just once. The rearrangement uses TRBV30 and TRBJ2-5, with a tentative D call TRBD2 (6 bases). The germline CDR1 and CDR2 sequences are GTSNPN and SVGIG (reference sequence). The CDR3 has 11 residues. V lost 3 bases, J lost 5 bases, and 7 bases lay in between. CDR3 amino acids: CAWSGGETQYF. DNA for the CDR3: TGTGCCTGGAGCGGAGGGGAGACCCAGTACTTC.

The chain carries TRBV7-9 and TRBJ2-1; 14 nucleotides agree with TRBD2. CDR1 SEHNR and CDR2 FQNEAQ come from the germline V gene (reference sequence). The CDR3 spans 16 residues. J was trimmed by 9 bases and V by 4 bases; bases with no gene match: 8. This CDR3 reads CASSSPGLAGVGEQFF. Written as DNA, the CDR3 is TGTGCCAGCAGCTCCCCGGGACTAGCGGGAGTTGGTGAGCAGTTCTTC.

V gene TRBV7-9 combines with J gene TRBJ2-7; the match to TRBD1 covers 8 bases. The V and J ends lost 6 bases and 2 bases, in that order; junction bases with no gene match: 3. CDR1 is SEHNR and CDR2 is FQNEAQ in the germline V gene (reference sequence). The CDR3 has 13 residues. This chain's CDR3 is CASRKDRAYEQYF. The CDR3 DNA reads TGTGCCAGCAGAAAGGACAGGGCCTACGAGCAGTACTTC.

This chain links TRBV6-5 with TRBJ1-5, with 10 bases fitting TRBD1. This CDR3 has 14 residues. V trimming: 5 bases; J trimming: 7 bases; junction bases outside the gene matches: 5. Germline V gives CDR1 MNHEY, CDR2 SVGAGI. The CDR3 DNA is TGTGCCAGCAGTGGACAGGGGGTTAGACAGCCCCAGCATTTT. Its protein is CASSGQGVRQPQHF.

This clone was observed a handful of times. The junction departs from the called germline gene at one end, perhaps through a read error. The chain recombines TRBV7-7 with TRBJ2-1, with a possible D match to TRBD1 (6 bases). CDR1 and CDR2 (germline): SSHAT, FNYEAQ (reference sequence). The length of the CDR3 is 15 residues. The CDR3 loop reads CASSTEQGPYNEQFF. CDR3 nucleotide sequence: TGTGCTAGCAGCACCGAACAGGGTCCCTACAATGAGCAGTTCTTC.

The V gene is TRBV18, the J gene TRBJ2-7; 7 bases fit TRBD2. After removal of 3 bases from V and 3 bases from J, the junction contained 2 bases not matched to a gene. From germline, CDR1 is KGHSH and CDR2 LQKENI. CDR3 size: 13 residues. This chain's CDR3 is CASSPGGDYEQYF. The CDR3 DNA is TGTGCCAGCTCACCGGGAGGGGACTACGAGCAGTACTTC.

This chain connects TRBV11-3 to TRBJ2-2; 12 bases agree with TRBD2. Per germline, CDR1 SGHNT and CDR2 YENEEA. The CDR3 totals 16 residues. Losses at the gene ends were 4 bases for V and 5 bases for J; bases not matched to a gene: 5. The CDR3 coding sequence is TGTGCCAGCAGCTCCGGACTAGCGGGAAAAACCGGGGAGCTGTTTTTT. It encodes CASSSGLAGKTGELFF.

This chain links TRBV7-2 with TRBJ2-7, with D perhaps TRBD1 (6 bases). Germline CDR1 reads SGHTA; CDR2 reads FQGNSA. The CDR3 runs 14 residues. Trimming left V 1 base short and J 2 bases short, with 9 bases between. CDR3 loop: CASSLGAGAYEQYF. The CDR3 coding sequence is TGTGCCAGCAGCTTAGGGGCAGGGGCCTACGAGCAGTACTTC.